This TCR beta chain derives from a study of blood T cell repertoires in COVID-19 (dated by TCRdb to about 2020). For context, the study as a whole: Samples covering the acute and convalescent phases of COVID-19 were provided by collaborators in the United States, Italy and Spain. The material from the prospective study consisted of cDNA or gDNA derived from T cells, B-cell-depleted T cells, or PBMCs. The repertoires were released in a freely available public database meant as a resource for research on the immune response to SARS-CoV-2. Samples came from the ongoing ImmuneRACE study (first 160 participants) plus 1,254 subjects from 6 global collaborators. A de-identified subject ID, COVID-19 status, age in years and sex were almost always included in the sample metadata. The dataset comprised deeply sampled blood TCRbeta repertoires from subjects exposed to, actively infected with, or recovered from COVID-19. Where available, HLA class I and class II types were taken from metadata supplied by the sample provider and were not determined by assay-based typing. What the study reported, not specific to this receptor: How much clinical and demographic metadata was included differed by source and by participant, and the metadata was provided uncurated.

Comments on this clone: The specificity of this receptor is unknown. No much larger clone exists at a distance of one base, and base qualities are not known.

TCRbeta CDR3 regions were amplified from genomic DNA by means of the immunoSEQ Assay, a bias-controlled multiplex PCR. For the original study's pipeline: The number of nucleated cells in each sample was estimated by amplification of reference gene primers within the assay. To quantify the absolute abundance of each unique TCRbeta CDR3 rearrangement, sequence reads were collapsed and filtered. For each sample, productive Simpson clonality was calculated by taking the square root of Simpson's diversity index across productive rearrangements. Drawn from immuneACCESS, this table holds only the in-frame rearrangements with V and J called that TCRdb kept. Clones are partly lost; checked studies trace under half to an unresolved V gene and leave the rest unexplained. That table is the source of V, J and clone size, and D and trimming were worked out from the DNA. The sample data list 410,000 or so clones, and around 89% of these were observed just once. The ten largest clones represent 1.5% to 1.8% of the sample.

Inclusive of the bounding cysteine and phenylalanine, the CDR3 is 17 residues long. Of all the DNA, just the CDR3 is kept, 51 bases in frame from base 1. Trimming takes 4 bases from V and 3 bases from J, and the germline ends sit 20 bases apart. CDR1 and CDR2 (MNHEY, SMNVEV) derive from the germline V gene (reference sequence). One collaborating source in Seattle enrolled patients while the patients were actively infected and followed the patients over time throughout the course of disease. Each collaborating institution followed its own protocols to collect whole blood in K2EDTA tubes. For TCRbeta analysis, collaborators shipped samples as frozen whole blood, isolated PBMCs, or DNA extracted from either of those sample types.

Recombination linked TRBV27 to TRBJ2-3, with TRBD2 perhaps the D gene, on 6 matching bases. This receptor was taken from a woman in her forties with COVID-19, enrolled during active disease. The sample taken for sequencing was peripheral blood. Here is the DNA: TGTGCCAGCAGTTCAACTCCTAGCGCCCTGATGACAGATACGCAGTATTTT. Its protein product is CASSSTPSALMTDTQYF.